The 18 T cell receptor beta chains below come from one sample, sequenced in a study of OX40 agonist ivuxolimab in advanced cancers. Clones were sequenced by immunoSEQ multiplex PCR, and TCRdb holds only the in-frame ones, with some missing. The table records some 54,000 clones, less than 90% of them present only once. This specimen consisted of CD4+ or CD8+ T cells sorted from blood, obtained in a trial of the OX40 agonist ivuxolimab. The receptors here all came from an adult with an advanced solid tumor such as melanoma, head and neck, liver or kidney cancer.

The chain joins TRBV19 to TRBJ1-5, with D perhaps matching TRBD1 (6 bases). Germline V gene sequence: CDR1 LNHDA, CDR2 SQIVND (reference sequence). V lost 5 bases and J lost 9, with 32 bases in between. This CDR3 comprises 19 residues. The CDR3 nucleotides are TGTGCCAGTAGTCCAAAGGGGAGGGGGACTACAGGGTTTGTAAGGCCCCAGCATTTT. This translates into CASSPKGRGTTGFVRPQHF.

This rearrangement joins TRBV9 to TRBJ1-6; TRBD1 matches at 8 bases. Germline-derived CDR1 and CDR2 are SGDLS and YYNGEE. Trimming cost V 2 bases and J 7 bases; bases outside gene matches: 2. The CDR3 loop spans 14 amino acids. CDR3 bases: TGTGCCAGCAGCGTGACAGGGGCGAATTCACCCCTCCACTTT. It yields the protein CASSVTGANSPLHF.

The CDR3 reads CASSYNQGQGYYTF. CDR3 DNA: TGTGCCAGCAGTTATAACCAGGGACAGGGGTACTACACCTTC. This chain connects TRBV6-5 to TRBJ1-2, with 10 bases lining up with TRBD1. The CDR3 loop spans 14 amino acids. The V gene end was trimmed by 3 bases and the J gene end by 10 bases; junction bases not matched to a gene: 8. The germline V gene encodes CDR1 MNHEY and CDR2 SVGAGI.

This sequence joins TRBV19 and TRBJ1-4; TRBD1 is a possible D gene (6 bases). CDR1 and CDR2 (germline): LNHDA, SQIVND (reference sequence). The CDR3 spans 14 residues. V shed 4 bases and J shed 7 bases, with 13 bases lying between them. The CDR3 sequence is CASSNGGRGEKLFF. The CDR3 DNA is TGTGCCAGTAGTAACGGGGGGCGGGGTGAAAAACTGTTTTTT.

The V and J genes are TRBV7-2 and TRBJ1-4; 7 bases agree with TRBD1. This CDR3 is 15 amino acids long. Germline V gene data show CDR1 as SGHTA and CDR2 as FQGNSA. Unmatched junction bases numbered 3, after V lost 1 base and J lost 4 bases. Here the CDR3 reads CASSLGYRGNEKLFF. In DNA form, the CDR3 reads TGTGCCAGCAGCTTAGGCTACAGGGGTAATGAAAAACTGTTTTTT.

With respect to this clone: The same CDR3 is also encoded by other DNA sequences in this sample. The rearrangement joins TRBV5-1 to TRBJ1-2; D is perhaps TRBD1 (6 bases). This CDR3 comprises 15 residues. Germline loops: CDR1 SGHRS, CDR2 YFSETQ. The V gene lost 4 bases and the J gene lost 0 bases, with 13 bases spanning the gap. The CDR3 sequence: CASSLGQPANYGYTF. In DNA, the CDR3 is TGCGCCAGCAGCCTTGGACAGCCTGCTAACTATGGCTACACCTTC. Looking up the rest from reference TRBV5-1 and TRBJ1-2 gives the full variable domain: KAGVTQTPRYLIKTRGQQVTLSCSPISGHRSVSWYQQTPGQGLQFLFEYFSETQRNKGNFPGRFSGRQFSNSRSEMNVSTLELGDSALYLCASSLGQPANYGYTFGSGTRLTVV.

V and J are TRBV30 and TRBJ1-6; tentatively, D is TRBD1 (5 bases). The CDR3 loop spans 17 amino acids. Germline assignment: CDR1 GTSNPN and CDR2 SVGIG (reference sequence). V lost 0 bases, J lost 4 bases, and 16 bases lay in between. The CDR3: CAWSVEGREMYNSPLHF. The CDR3 DNA reads as TGTGCCTGGAGTGTGGAGGGCAGGGAAATGTATAATTCACCCCTCCACTTT.

This chain connects TRBV2 to TRBJ2-1; D possibly corresponds to TRBD1 (5 bases). Germline V gene sequence: CDR1 SNHLY, CDR2 FYNNEI. V was shortened by 4 bases and J by 3 bases, with 13 bases between the two germline ends. The CDR3 runs 15 residues. CDR3 coding DNA: TGTGCCAGCAGTGGAGTAAGGGGTGACTACAATGAGCAGTTCTTC. This gives the protein CASSGVRGDYNEQFF.

The J gene is TRBJ2-3, the V gene TRBV5-6; TRBD2 matches at 9 bases. The germline CDR1 and CDR2 sequences are SGHDT and YYEEEE. CDR3 length: 19 amino acids. J was trimmed by 0 bases and V by 5 bases; bases with no gene match: 16. The CDR3 protein is CASSPQRGASRFSTDTQYF. The CDR3 coding sequence is TGTGCCAGCAGTCCCCAGCGGGGGGCCAGTCGATTCAGCACAGATACGCAGTATTTT.

V usage is TRBV18 and J usage is TRBJ2-1; 8 nucleotides align to TRBD2. This CDR3 has 16 amino acids. Per germline, CDR1 KGHSH and CDR2 LQKENI. V was clipped by 4 bases and J by 5 bases; unmatched bases: 10. In DNA form, the CDR3 reads TGTGCCAGCTCACATGACTTGCGGGGGGATCACAATGAGCAGTTCTTC. It specifies CASSHDLRGDHNEQFF.

V is TRBV18 and J is TRBJ2-2; the D gene is possibly TRBD2 (6 bases). V was shortened by 5 bases and J by 4 bases, with 14 bases between the two germline ends. The CDR3 is made up of 15 amino acids. Looked up from germline, CDR1 is KGHSH and CDR2 is LQKENI. The CDR3 here is CASSEGTGSTGELFF. The DNA for the CDR3 is TGTGCCAGCTCAGAAGGGACTGGAAGCACCGGGGAGCTGTTTTTT. The variable domain in full, with the rest retrieved from reference TRBV18 and TRBJ2-2, is NAGVMQNPRHLVRRRGQEARLRCSPMKGHSHVYWYRQLPEEGLKFMVYLQKENIIDESGMPKERFSAEFPKEGPSILRIQQVVRGDSAAYFCASSEGTGSTGELFFGEGSRLTVL.

The chain links TRBV5-6 to TRBJ1-2, with D uncertain. This CDR3 comprises 16 residues. Trimming removed 0 bases at V and 1 base at J, with 13 bases between. Germline V gene sequence: CDR1 SGHDT, CDR2 YYEEEE. The CDR3 here is CASSLGGIPRNYGYTF. CDR3 nucleotides: TGTGCCAGCAGCTTGGGAGGGATACCTCGTAACTATGGCTACACCTTC.

The chain carries TRBV5-1 and TRBJ1-1; maybe TRBD1 (6 bases). The V and J ends lost 2 bases and 5 bases respectively, with 13 bases between them. Germline CDR1 and CDR2: SGHRS and YFSETQ. This CDR3 has 14 amino acids. CDR3 in amino acids: CASSFQGQDTEAFF. CDR3 coding DNA: TGCGCCAGCAGCTTTCAGGGGCAAGATACTGAAGCTTTCTTT.

The chain couples TRBV5-1 to TRBJ1-2, with unresolved D. Between the trimmed V and J ends, which lost 0 bases and 5 bases, there was a span of 8 bases. The CDR3 has 13 amino acids. The germline V gene encodes CDR1 SGHRS and CDR2 YFSETQ. The CDR3 DNA reads TGCGCCAGCAGCTTGGAGGCAAGATATGGCTACACCTTC. Translating it yields CASSLEARYGYTF.

This clone has a single count. The chain links TRBV18 to TRBJ1-2; 10 nucleotides match TRBD1. This CDR3 region has 16 residues. Trimming cost V 4 bases and J 1 base; bases outside gene matches: 6. CDR1 and CDR2 (germline): KGHSH, LQKENI. The CDR3 bases are TGTGCCAGCTCACTTACCGGGACAGGGGTTAACTATGGCTACACCTTC. As protein: CASSLTGTGVNYGYTF.

This clone was seen more than once but under ten times. The V and J genes are TRBV27 and TRBJ2-7; a possible D gene is TRBD2 (5 bases). The CDR3 totals 12 residues. Deletions cut 6 bases from V and 7 bases from J, with 13 bases between. Germline V gene sequence: CDR1 MNHEY, CDR2 SMNVEV (reference sequence). The CDR3 sequence is CASSPGGSEQYF. DNA for the CDR3: TGTGCCAGCAGCCCCGGTGGGAGTGAGCAGTACTTC.

V gene TRBV6-1 combines with J gene TRBJ1-1; D ambiguous. Germline lookup yields CDR1 MNHNS and CDR2 SASEGT. There are 13 residues in the CDR3. The V and J ends lost 6 bases and 2 bases respectively, with 10 bases between them. The DNA for the CDR3 is TGTGCCAGCAGGGCAACAAGCAACACTGAAGCTTTCTTT. Translation gives CASRATSNTEAFF.

This chain joins TRBV27 and TRBJ2-5; tentative D call: TRBD2 (7 bases). Per the germline V gene, CDR1 is MNHEY and CDR2 is SMNVEV (reference sequence). The CDR3 contains 15 residues. Trimming pared 1 base from V and 5 bases from J, leaving 14 bases between. The CDR3 protein is CASSLLGGALETQYF. CDR3 DNA sequence: TGTGCCAGCAGTTTATTGGGGGGGGCCCTTGAGACCCAGTACTTC.